Following are 10 T cell receptor beta chains from one sample sequenced in a study of T cell repertoires in cytomegalovirus infection. In TCRdb, the reads were re-called with MiXCR into one record per CDR3 protein. The repertoire consists of 310,000 or so distinct CDR3 sequences, with approximately 8.9% occurring once and the leading ten covering about 2.3%. The sample was PBMCs. The receptors were sampled from a human donor in good health (CMV status not recorded). Some clones in this sample may be carry-over from other donors' samples.

This clonotype was seen repeatedly, ten times or more. V and J are TRBV13 and TRBJ2-1; the D gene is possibly TRBD2 (5 bases). V was clipped by 2 bases and J by 7 bases, with 18 bases between them. Germline V CDR1 and CDR2: PRHDT, FYEKMQ (reference sequence). The CDR3 is made up of 16 amino acids. The DNA of the CDR3 is TGTGCCAGCAGCTTAAGGATGCCCTCAAGGAGGAATGAGCAGTTCTTC. Amino acids: CASSLRMPSRRNEQFF.

This clonotype has a count of ten or more. The rearrangement joins TRBV7-6 to TRBJ2-5; unclear D gene. Germline V lookup: CDR1 SGHVS, CDR2 FNYEAQ. There are 15 residues in the CDR3. Trimming pared 0 bases from V and 2 bases from J, leaving 10 bases between. CDR3 sequence reads: CASSLAGNLQETQYF. The CDR3 DNA reads as TGTGCCAGCAGCTTAGCGGGGAACCTTCAAGAGACCCAGTACTTC.

This clonotype occurred many times. The V and J genes are TRBV9 and TRBJ2-1; 7 nucleotides line up with TRBD2. The CDR3 is 15 residues long. The V segment lost 2 bases and the J segment 2 bases; nucleotides outside the gene matches: 4. CDR1 and CDR2 (germline): SGDLS, YYNGEE. This chain's CDR3 is CASSVSGEAYNEQFF. The CDR3 coding sequence is TGTGCCAGCAGCGTGAGCGGGGAGGCCTACAATGAGCAGTTCTTC. Together with reference TRBV9 and TRBJ2-1, the CDR3 gives the full variable domain: DSGVTQTPKHLITATGQRVTLRCSPRSGDLSVYWYQQSLDQGLQFLIQYYNGEERAKGNILERFSAQQFPDLHSELNLSSLELGDSALYFCASSVSGEAYNEQFFGPGTRLTVL.

Comment on this clonotype: One base away lies a much larger clone, so this may be a sequencing read error. J is TRBJ2-1 and V is TRBV20-1, with 8 bases identical to TRBD2. CDR1 is DFQATT and CDR2 is SNEGSKA in the germline V gene (reference sequence). The trim removed 6 bases at V and 7 bases at J, leaving 11 bases unmatched. The CDR3 extends over 14 amino acids. CDR3 in amino acids: CSAHLGRGVNEQFF. CDR3 DNA: TGCAGTGCCCACCTGGGGCGGGGGGTGAATGAGCAGTTCTTC.

This clonotype occurred many times. V and J are TRBV28 and TRBJ2-1; D gene unclear. This CDR3 is 14 amino acids long. Looked up from germline, CDR1 is MDHEN and CDR2 is SYDVKM. Trimming left V 5 bases short and J 3 bases short, with 11 bases between. CDR3 loop: CASSPPIYYNEQFF. In DNA form, the CDR3 reads TGTGCCAGCAGTCCCCCCATTTACTACAATGAGCAGTTCTTC.

This clonotype was counted a few times. The chain employs TRBV2 and TRBJ2-1; the match to TRBD2 covers 8 bases. This CDR3 contains 15 residues. In germline, CDR1 is SNHLY, CDR2 FYNNEI. V trimming: 6 bases; J trimming: 4 bases; junction bases outside the gene matches: 8. CDR3 nucleotide sequence: TGTGCCAGCAGCGCCCAGCGGGGGAGATACAATGAGCAGTTCTTC. Its protein is CASSAQRGRYNEQFF. Drawing the rest from reference TRBV2 and TRBJ2-1, the complete variable domain is EPEVTQTPSHQVTQMGQEVILRCVPISNHLYFYWYRQILGQKVEFLVSFYNNEISEKSEIFDDQFSVERPDGSNFTLKIRSTKLEDSAMYFCASSAQRGRYNEQFFGPGTRLTVL.

This clonotype came up a few times. The chain is built from TRBV6-2 or TRBV6-3 and TRBJ2-2; 8 positions agree with TRBD2. V shed 6 bases and J 0 bases; nucleotides not matched to a gene: 6. The germline gives CDR1 MNHEY, CDR2 SVGEGT. The CDR3 consists of 16 residues. CDR3 sequence reads: CASSNAGLANTGELFF. DNA of the CDR3: TGTGCCAGCAGCAACGCGGGACTAGCGAACACCGGGGAGCTGTTTTTT.

This clonotype was counted at least ten times. The chain joins TRBV4-3 to TRBJ1-4; D not certain. Trimming stripped 4 bases from V and 6 bases from J, with 21 bases between. The CDR3 runs 17 residues. Looked up from germline, CDR1 is LGHNA and CDR2 is YSLEER. CDR3 DNA sequence: TGCGCCAGCAGCCCCAAGGCAGGCGGGCCCGAGGATGAAAAACTGTTTTTT. Its translation: CASSPKAGGPEDEKLFF.

This sequence joins TRBV29-1 and TRBJ1-1; 8 positions agree with TRBD1. Germline V lookup: CDR1 SQVTM, CDR2 ANQGSEA. V trimming: 6 bases; J trimming: 5 bases; junction bases outside the gene matches: 11. The CDR3 sequence is 14 residues long. DNA for the CDR3: TGCAGCGTCCTCACCGGGACAGGCGGAACTGAAGCTTTCTTT. Its protein is CSVLTGTGGTEAFF.

This clonotype was seen repeatedly, ten times or more. The chain carries TRBV7-2 and TRBJ2-1, with a weak D call TRBD1 (5 bases). The germline gives CDR1 SGHTA, CDR2 FQGNSA. V dropped 5 bases and J dropped 6 bases, with 11 bases sitting between them. The CDR3 loop spans 13 amino acids. CDR3 sequence: CASSPDRFNEQFF. CDR3 coding DNA: TGTGCCAGCAGCCCCGACAGATTCAATGAGCAGTTCTTC.